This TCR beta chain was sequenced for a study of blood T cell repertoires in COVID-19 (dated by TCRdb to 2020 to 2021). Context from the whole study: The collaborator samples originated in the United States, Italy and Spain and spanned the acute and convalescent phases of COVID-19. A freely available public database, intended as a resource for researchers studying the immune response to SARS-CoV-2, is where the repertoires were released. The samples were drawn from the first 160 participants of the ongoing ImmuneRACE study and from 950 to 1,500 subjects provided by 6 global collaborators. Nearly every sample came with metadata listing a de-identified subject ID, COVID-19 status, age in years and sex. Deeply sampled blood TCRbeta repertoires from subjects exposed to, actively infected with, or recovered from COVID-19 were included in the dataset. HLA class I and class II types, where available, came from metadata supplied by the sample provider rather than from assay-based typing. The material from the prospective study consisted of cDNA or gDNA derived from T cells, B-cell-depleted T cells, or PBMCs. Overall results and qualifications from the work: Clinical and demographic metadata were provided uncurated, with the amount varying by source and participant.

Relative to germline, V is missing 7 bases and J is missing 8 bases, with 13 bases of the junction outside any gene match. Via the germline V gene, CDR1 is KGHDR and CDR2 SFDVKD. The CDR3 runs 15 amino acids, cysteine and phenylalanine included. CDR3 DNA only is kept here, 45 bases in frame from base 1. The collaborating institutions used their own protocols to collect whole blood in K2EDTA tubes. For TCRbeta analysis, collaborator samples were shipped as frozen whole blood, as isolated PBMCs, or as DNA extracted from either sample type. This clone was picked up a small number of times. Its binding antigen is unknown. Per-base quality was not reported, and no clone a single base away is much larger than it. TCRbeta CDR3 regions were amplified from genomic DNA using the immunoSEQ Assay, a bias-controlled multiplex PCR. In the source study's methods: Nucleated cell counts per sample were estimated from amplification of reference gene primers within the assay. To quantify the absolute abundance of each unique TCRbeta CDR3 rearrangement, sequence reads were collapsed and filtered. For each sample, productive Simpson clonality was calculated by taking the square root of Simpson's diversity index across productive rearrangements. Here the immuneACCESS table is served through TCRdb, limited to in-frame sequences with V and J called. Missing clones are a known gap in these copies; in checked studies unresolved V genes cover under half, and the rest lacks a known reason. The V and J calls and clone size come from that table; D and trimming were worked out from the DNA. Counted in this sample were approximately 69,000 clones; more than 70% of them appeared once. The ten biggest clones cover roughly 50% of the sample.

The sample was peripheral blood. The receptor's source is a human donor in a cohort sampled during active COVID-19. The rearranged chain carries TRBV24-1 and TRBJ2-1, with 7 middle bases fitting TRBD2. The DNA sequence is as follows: TGTGCCACCAGCTACCAGGGACTAACGGGAGATGAGCAGTTCTTC. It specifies CATSYQGLTGDEQFF.